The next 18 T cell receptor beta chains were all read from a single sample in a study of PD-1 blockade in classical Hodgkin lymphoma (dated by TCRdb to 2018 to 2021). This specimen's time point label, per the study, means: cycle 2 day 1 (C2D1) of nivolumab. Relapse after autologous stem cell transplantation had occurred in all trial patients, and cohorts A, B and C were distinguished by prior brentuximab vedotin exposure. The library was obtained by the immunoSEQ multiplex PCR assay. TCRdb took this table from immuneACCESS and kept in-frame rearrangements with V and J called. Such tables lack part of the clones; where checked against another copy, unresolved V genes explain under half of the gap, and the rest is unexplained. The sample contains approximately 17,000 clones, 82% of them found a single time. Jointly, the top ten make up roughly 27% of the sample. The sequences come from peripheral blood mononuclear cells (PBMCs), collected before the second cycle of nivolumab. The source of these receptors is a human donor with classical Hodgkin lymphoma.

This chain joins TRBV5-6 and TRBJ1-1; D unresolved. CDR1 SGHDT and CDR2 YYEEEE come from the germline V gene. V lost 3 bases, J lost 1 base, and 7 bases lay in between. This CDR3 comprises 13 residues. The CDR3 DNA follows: TGTGCCAGCAGCTCGCGGGAGAACACTGAAGCTTTCTTT. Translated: CASSSRENTEAFF.

The DNA of the CDR3 is TGTGCCAGTAGTAAGGGACACACCTACGAGCAGTACTTC. This sequence encodes CASSKGHTYEQYF. The genes are TRBV19 and TRBJ2-7, with D tentatively TRBD1 (6 bases). The CDR3 consists of 13 residues. V was trimmed by 4 bases and J by 2 bases, leaving 9 bases between them. CDR1 is LNHDA and CDR2 is SQIVND in the germline V gene (reference sequence).

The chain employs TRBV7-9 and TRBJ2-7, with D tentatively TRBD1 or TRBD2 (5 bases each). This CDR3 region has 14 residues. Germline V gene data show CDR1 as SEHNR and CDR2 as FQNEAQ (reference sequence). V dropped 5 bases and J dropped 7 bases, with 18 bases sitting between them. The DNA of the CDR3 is TGTGCCAGCAGCCAGAACAGGCGCCCGGGAGAGCAGTACTTC. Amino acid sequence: CASSQNRRPGEQYF. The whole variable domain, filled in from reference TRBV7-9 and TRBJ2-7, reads DTGVSQNPRHKITKRGQNVTFRCDPISEHNRLYWYRQTLGQGPEFLTYFQNEAQLEKSRLLSDRFSAERPKGSFSTLEIQRTEQGDSAMYLCASSQNRRPGEQYFGPGTRLTVT.

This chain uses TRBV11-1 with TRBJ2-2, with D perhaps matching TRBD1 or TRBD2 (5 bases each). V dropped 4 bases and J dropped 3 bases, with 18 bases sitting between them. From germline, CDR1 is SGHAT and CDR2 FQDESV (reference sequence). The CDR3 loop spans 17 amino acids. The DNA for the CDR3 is TGTGCCAGCAGCTCTCAACCAGGGCGGGTGCACACCGGGGAGCTGTTTTTT. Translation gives CASSSQPGRVHTGELFF.

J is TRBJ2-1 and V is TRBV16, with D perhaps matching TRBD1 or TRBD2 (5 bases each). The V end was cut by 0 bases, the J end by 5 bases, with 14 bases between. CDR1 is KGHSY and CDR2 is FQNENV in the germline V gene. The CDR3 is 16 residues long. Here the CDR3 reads CASSQSGGGNHNEQFF. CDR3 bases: TGTGCCAGCAGCCAATCGGGTGGGGGAAACCACAATGAGCAGTTCTTC.

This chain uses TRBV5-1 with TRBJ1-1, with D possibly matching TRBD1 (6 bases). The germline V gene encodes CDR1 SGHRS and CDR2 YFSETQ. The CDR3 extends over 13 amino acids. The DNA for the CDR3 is TGCGCTACGCGGACAGCACTGAACACTGAAGCTTTCTTT. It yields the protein CATRTALNTEAFF.

The CDR3 loop reads CASSLRQGARFLVSTDTQYF. In nucleotides, the CDR3 is TGTGCCAGCAGCTTACGGCAGGGGGCAAGGTTTTTGGTGAGCACAGATACGCAGTATTTT. This sequence joins TRBV11-3 and TRBJ2-3, with 8 bases aligning to TRBD1. CDR1 SGHNT and CDR2 YENEEA come from the germline V gene. V shed 2 bases and J 0 bases; nucleotides not matched to a gene: 16. CDR3 length: 20 amino acids.

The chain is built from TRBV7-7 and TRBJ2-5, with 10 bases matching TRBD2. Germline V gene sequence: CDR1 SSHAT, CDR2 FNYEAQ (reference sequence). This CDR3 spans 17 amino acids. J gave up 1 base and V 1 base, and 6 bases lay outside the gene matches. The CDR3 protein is CASSLGGSGGAQETQYF. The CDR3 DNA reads TGTGCCAGCAGCTTAGGGGGGAGCGGGGGGGCCCAAGAGACCCAGTACTTC.

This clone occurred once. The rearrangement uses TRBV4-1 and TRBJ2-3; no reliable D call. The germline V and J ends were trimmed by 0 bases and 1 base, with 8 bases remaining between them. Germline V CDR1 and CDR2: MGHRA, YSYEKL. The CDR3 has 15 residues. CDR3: CASSQEEARTDTQYF. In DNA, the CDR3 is TGCGCCAGCAGCCAAGAGGAAGCCCGCACAGATACGCAGTATTTT.

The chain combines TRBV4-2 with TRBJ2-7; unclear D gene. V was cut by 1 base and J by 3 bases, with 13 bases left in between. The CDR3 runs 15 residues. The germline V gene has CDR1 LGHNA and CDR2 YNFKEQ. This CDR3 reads CASSQAFEGNYEQYF. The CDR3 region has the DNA TGTGCCAGCAGCCAAGCCTTTGAAGGGAACTACGAGCAGTACTTC.

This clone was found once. In nucleotides, the CDR3 is TGTGCCAGCTCACCACCGTTACTGGGACCCAACACCGGGGAGCTGTTTTTT. Protein sequence: CASSPPLLGPNTGELFF. The V gene is TRBV18, the J gene TRBJ2-2, with D perhaps TRBD1 or TRBD2 (5 bases each). Trimming cost V 0 bases and J 2 bases, with 13 bases left between them. The CDR3 consists of 17 residues. Germline CDR1 reads KGHSH; CDR2 reads LQKENI.

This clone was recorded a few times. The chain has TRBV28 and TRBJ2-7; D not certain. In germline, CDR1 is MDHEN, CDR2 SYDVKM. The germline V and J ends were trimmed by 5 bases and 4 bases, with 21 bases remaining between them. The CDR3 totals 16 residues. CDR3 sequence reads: CASSLLVTTEFYEQYF. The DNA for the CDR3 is TGTGCCAGCAGTCTTCTTGTCACGACGGAGTTTTACGAGCAGTACTTC.

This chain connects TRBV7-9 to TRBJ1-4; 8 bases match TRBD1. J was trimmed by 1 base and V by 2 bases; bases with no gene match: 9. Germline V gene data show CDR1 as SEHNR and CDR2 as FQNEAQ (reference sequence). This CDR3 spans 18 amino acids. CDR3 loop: CASSLQGAKRGTNEKLFF. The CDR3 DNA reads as TGTGCCAGCAGCTTACAGGGGGCCAAGAGGGGAACTAATGAAAAACTGTTTTTT.

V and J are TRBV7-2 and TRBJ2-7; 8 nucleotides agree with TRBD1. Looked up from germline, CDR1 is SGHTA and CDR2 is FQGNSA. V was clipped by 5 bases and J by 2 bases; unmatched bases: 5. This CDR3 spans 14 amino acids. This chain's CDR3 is CASSSQGAAYEQYF. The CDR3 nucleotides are TGTGCCAGCAGCAGTCAGGGGGCCGCCTACGAGCAGTACTTC.

CDR3 loop: CASSRLGVGESKSPGYTF. CDR3 coding DNA: TGTGCCAGCAGTCGGCTAGGGGTCGGCGAAAGTAAGTCCCCTGGCTACACCTTC. V is TRBV27 and J is TRBJ1-2, with TRBD1 as a possible D gene (5 bases). V lost 5 bases and J lost 7, with 29 bases in between. The CDR3 contains 18 residues. Germline V gene data show CDR1 as MNHEY and CDR2 as SMNVEV (reference sequence).

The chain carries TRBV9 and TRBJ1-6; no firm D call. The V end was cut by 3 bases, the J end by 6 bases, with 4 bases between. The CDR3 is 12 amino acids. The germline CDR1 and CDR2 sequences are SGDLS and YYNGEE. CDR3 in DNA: TGTGCCAGCAGCGCTATTAATTCACCCCTCCACTTT. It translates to CASSAINSPLHF.

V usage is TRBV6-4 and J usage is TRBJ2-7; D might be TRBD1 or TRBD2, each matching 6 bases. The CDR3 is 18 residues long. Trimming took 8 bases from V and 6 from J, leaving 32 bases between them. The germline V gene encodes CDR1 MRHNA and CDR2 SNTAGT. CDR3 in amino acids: CASPEMAGGTSSESEQYF. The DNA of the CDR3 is TGTGCCAGCCCAGAAATGGCCGGGGGCACTTCTTCGGAAAGCGAGCAGTACTTC.

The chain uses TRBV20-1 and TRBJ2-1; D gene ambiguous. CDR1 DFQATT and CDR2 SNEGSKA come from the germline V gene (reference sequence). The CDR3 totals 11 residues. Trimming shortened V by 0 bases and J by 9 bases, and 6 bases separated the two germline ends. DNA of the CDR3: TGCAGTGCTAGAGACGCCCCTGAGCAGTTCTTC. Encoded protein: CSARDAPEQFF.